Each of the 7 T cell receptor beta chains below was sequenced from the same sample in a study of regulatory T cells in long-lasting Graves disease. Researchers made TCR beta libraries by using iRepertoire HTBI primers and running Arm-PCR on CDR3 regions. In TCRdb, the multiplex PCR reads were re-called with MiXCR into one record per CDR3 protein. Seen here are some 500,000 distinct CDR3 sequences, roughly a sixth observed once, and the top ten hold about 25%. Time point in this sample: newly diagnosed GD, antithyroid drugs for less than 3 months. There was RNA extracted from PBMCs, and the TCR library was made from it. The sample was also reused in another study, on T cells in Graves' hyperthyroidism and ophthalmopathy.

Sequencing used peripheral blood mononuclear cells (PBMCs), obtained at new diagnosis, from a patient treated with antithyroid drugs. These receptors all stem from a woman aged 35-60 years with Graves disease.

This clonotype showed up many times. The chain couples TRBV7-2 to TRBJ1-1; D unresolved. The CDR3 has 12 amino acids. CDR1 SGHTA and CDR2 FQGNSA come from the germline V gene. With 1 base removed from V and 11 bases from J, the gap between germline ends came to 11 bases. CDR3 DNA: TGTGCCAGCAGCTTAGAAGCAGGCGCTGCTTTCTTT. Encoded protein: CASSLEAGAAFF.

The rearrangement joins TRBV7-9 to TRBJ2-1; 7 bases are a match to TRBD1. The CDR3 contains 14 residues. The junction had 12 bases not matched to a gene; V was cut back by 3 bases and J by 13 bases. Looked up from germline, CDR1 is SEHNR and CDR2 is FQNEAQ (reference sequence). Written as DNA, the CDR3 is TGTGCCAGCAGCTTGGCAGGGGGACAAGAGACCCAGTTCTTC. Protein sequence: CASSLAGGQETQFF.

This clonotype has only a few counts. One junction end does not reproduce the germline sequence, and a read error may be involved. V is TRBV3-1 and J is TRBJ1-1; D possibly corresponds to TRBD1 (5 bases). This CDR3 has 13 amino acids. CDR1 LGHDT and CDR2 YNNKEL come from the germline V gene (reference sequence). The CDR3 DNA reads as TGTGCCGGCAGCAATACAGGTGCCACTGAAGCTTTCTTT. It encodes CAGSNTGATEAFF.

This clonotype was observed many times. The chain carries TRBV2 and TRBJ1-2; TRBD1 aligns across 7 bases. V was clipped by 7 bases and J by 2 bases; unmatched bases: 10. The CDR3 is 15 amino acids. Germline V lookup: CDR1 SNHLY, CDR2 FYNNEI. The CDR3 spells CASTLGQGDNYGYTF. The DNA of the CDR3 is TGTGCCAGCACACTAGGGCAGGGGGACAACTATGGCTACACCTTC.

This clonotype was seen only once. V and J are TRBV7-3 and TRBJ2-2; D is undetermined. The V end lost 5 bases, the J end lost 4 bases, and 8 bases lay between the germline ends. The CDR3 length is 13 residues. The germline V gene has CDR1 SGHTA and CDR2 FQGTGA. The CDR3 loop is CASSNPGTGELFF. The CDR3 nucleotides are TGTGCCAGCAGCAACCCTGGCACCGGGGAGCTGTTTTTT.

As concerns this clonotype: A read error is possible here, since a much larger clone lies one base away. The rearrangement links TRBV6-1 to TRBJ1-1; D may be TRBD1 (6 bases). CDR3 size: 17 residues. Germline V lookup: CDR1 MNHNS, CDR2 SASEGT. CDR3 DNA: TGTACCAGCACCCGAGCGGGACATAGTATGATGAACACTGAAGCTTTCTTT. The encoded protein is CTSTRAGHSMMNTEAFF.

The gene calls are TRBV25-1 and TRBJ1-4; D remains ambiguous. CDR3 length: 15 amino acids. V was cut by 2 bases and J by 5 bases, with 12 bases left in between. Germline values: CDR1 MGHDK, CDR2 SYGVNS. The CDR3 DNA follows: TGTGCCAGCAGTGAAACGGGAGGATTCAATGAAAAACTGTTTTTT. It specifies CASSETGGFNEKLFF.